This TCR beta chain was documented in a study of T-cell reconstitution after alpha-beta-depleted transplantation in children. Germline assignment: CDR1 SEHNR and CDR2 FQNEAQ (reference sequence). V trimming: 2 bases; J trimming: 3 bases; junction bases outside the gene matches: 7. The CDR3 is 15 residues long. During its preparation, the TCRbeta library received unique molecular identifiers. Each CDR3 protein is one row after TCRdb ran MiXCR on the PCR reads. The data contain 350,000 to 450,000 distinct CDR3 sequences, over 20% of them singletons. The source was PBMCs from the stem cell graft donor, collected from the stem cell graft. This receptor was taken from a human donor who donated a stem cell graft to a child with acute myeloid leukemia. This chain uses TRBV7-9 with TRBJ2-7; 7 nucleotides agree with TRBD1. The CDR3 DNA reads as TGTGCCAGCAGCTTATCCCCGGGACAGTTCTACGAGCAGTACTTC. Residues: CASSLSPGQFYEQYF. The whole variable domain, filled in from reference TRBV7-9 and TRBJ2-7, reads DTGVSQNPRHKITKRGQNVTFRCDPISEHNRLYWYRQTLGQGPEFLTYFQNEAQLEKSRLLSDRFSAERPKGSFSTLEIQRTEQGDSAMYLCASSLSPGQFYEQYFGPGTRLTVT.